The T cell receptor beta chain under discussion was sequenced for a study of blood T cell repertoires in COVID-19. Study background: Acute and convalescent COVID-19 samples came from the United States, Italy and Spain.

CDR3 length: 13 amino acids. Trimming shortened V by 6 bases and J by 8 bases, and 17 bases separated the two germline ends. The method was immunoSEQ multiplex PCR; TCRdb's version includes in-frame clones alone and lacks a portion of them. Found here are 190,000 or so clones, approximately 86% of them singletons; the top ten hold 2.7%. This chain joins TRBV6-7 and TRBJ2-7; maybe TRBD2 (6 bases). TRBV6-7 is annotated as an ORF whose role is uncertain. Sequencing was carried out using peripheral blood. The source is a man aged 40-49 years with active or convalescent COVID-19. The CDR3 reads CASRGDFPGQQYF. In DNA, the CDR3 is TGTGCCAGCAGGGGGGACTTCCCAGGCCAGCAGTACTTC.